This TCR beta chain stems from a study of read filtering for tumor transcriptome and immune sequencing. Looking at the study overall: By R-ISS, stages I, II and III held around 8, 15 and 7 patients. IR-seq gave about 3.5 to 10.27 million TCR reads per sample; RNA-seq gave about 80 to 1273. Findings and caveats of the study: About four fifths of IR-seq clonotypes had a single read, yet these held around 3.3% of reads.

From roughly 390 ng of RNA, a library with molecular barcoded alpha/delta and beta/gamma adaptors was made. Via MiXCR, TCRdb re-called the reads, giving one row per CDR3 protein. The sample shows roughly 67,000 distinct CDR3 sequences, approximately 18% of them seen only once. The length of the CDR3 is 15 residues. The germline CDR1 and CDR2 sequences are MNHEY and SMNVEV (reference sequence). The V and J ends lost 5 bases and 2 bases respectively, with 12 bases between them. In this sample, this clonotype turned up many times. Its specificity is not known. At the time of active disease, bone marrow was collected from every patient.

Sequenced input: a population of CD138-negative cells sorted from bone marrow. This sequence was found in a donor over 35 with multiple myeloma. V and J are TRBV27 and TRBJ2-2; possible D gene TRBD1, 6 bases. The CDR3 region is CASSPTGHNTGELFF. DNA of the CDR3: TGTGCCAGCAGTCCTACAGGGCATAACACCGGGGAGCTGTTTTTT.